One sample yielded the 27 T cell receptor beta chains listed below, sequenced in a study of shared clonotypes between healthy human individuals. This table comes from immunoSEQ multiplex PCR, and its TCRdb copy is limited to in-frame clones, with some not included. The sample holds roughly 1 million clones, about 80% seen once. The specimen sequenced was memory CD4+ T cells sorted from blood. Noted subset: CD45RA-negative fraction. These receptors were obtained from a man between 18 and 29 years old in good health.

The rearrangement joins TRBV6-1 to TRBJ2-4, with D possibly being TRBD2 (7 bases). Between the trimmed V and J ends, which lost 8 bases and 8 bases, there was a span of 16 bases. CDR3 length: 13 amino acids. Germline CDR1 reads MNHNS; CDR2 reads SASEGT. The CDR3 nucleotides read TGTGCCAGCCTGCGAGGGGGGGTGGACATTCAGTACTTC. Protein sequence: CASLRGGVDIQYF.

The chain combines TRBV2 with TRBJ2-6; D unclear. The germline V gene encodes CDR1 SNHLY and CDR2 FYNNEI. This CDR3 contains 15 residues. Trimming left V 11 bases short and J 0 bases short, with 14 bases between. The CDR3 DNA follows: TGTGCCGGCGTAGGGTTTTCCTCTGGGGCCAACGTCCTGACTTTC. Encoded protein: CAGVGFSSGANVLTF.

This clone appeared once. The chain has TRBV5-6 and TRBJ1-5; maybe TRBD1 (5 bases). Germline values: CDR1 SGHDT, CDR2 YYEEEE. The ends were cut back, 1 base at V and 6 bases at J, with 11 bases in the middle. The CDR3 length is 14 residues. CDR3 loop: CASSLRQGGQPQHF. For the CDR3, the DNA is TGTGCCAGCAGCTTGCGCCAGGGAGGTCAGCCCCAGCATTTT.

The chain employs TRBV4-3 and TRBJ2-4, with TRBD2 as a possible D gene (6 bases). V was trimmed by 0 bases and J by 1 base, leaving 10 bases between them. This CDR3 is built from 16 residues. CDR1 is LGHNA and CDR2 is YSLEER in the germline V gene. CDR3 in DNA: TGCGCCAGCAGCCAAGAGGCGGGATGGGCCAAAAACATTCAGTACTTC. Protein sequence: CASSQEAGWAKNIQYF.

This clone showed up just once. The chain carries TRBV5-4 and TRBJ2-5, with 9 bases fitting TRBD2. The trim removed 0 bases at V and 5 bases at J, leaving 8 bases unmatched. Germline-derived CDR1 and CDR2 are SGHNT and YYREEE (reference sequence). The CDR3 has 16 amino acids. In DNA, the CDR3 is TGTGCCAGCAGCTTGGTTCTAGCGGGATACCGGGAGACCCAGTACTTC. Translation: CASSLVLAGYRETQYF. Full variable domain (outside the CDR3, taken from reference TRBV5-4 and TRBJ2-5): ETGVTQSPTHLIKTRGQQVTLRCSSQSGHNTVSWYQQALGQGPQFIFQYYREEENGRGNFPPRFSGLQFPNYSSELNVNALELDDSALYLCASSLVLAGYRETQYFGPGTRLLVL.

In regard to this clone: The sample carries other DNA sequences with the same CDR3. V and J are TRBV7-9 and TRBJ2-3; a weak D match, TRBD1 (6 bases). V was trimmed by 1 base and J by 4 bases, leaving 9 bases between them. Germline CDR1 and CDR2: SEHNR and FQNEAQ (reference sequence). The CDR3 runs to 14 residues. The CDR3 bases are TGTGCCAGCAGCTTAGGTTCAGGGGCAGATACGCAGTATTTT. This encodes CASSLGSGADTQYF.

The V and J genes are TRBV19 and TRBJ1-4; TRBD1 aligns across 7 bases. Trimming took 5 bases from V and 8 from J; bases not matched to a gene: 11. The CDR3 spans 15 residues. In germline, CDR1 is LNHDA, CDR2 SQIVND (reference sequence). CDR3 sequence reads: CASSGTVWSREKLFF. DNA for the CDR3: TGTGCCAGTAGTGGGACAGTCTGGAGTAGGGAAAAACTGTTTTTT.

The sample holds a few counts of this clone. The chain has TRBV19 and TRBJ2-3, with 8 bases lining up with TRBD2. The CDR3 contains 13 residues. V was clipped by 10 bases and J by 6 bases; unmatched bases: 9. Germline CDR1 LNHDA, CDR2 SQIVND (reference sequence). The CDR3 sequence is CATLIAGTDTQYF. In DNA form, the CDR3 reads TGTGCCACCCTCATAGCGGGAACGGATACGCAGTATTTT.

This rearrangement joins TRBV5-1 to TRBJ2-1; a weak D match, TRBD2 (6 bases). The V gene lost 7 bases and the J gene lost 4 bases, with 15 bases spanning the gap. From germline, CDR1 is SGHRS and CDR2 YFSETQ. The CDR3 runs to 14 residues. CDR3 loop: CASLGGAPYNEQFF. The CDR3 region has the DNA TGCGCCAGCCTCGGCGGGGCCCCATACAATGAGCAGTTCTTC.

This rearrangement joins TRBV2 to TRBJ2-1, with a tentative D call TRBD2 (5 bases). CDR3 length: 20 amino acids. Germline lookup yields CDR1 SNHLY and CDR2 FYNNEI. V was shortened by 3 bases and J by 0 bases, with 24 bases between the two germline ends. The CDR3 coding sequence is TGTGCCAGCAGTGAGCCACCCTTTAGGACTCCTCTTAGCTCCTACAATGAGCAGTTCTTC. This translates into CASSEPPFRTPLSSYNEQFF. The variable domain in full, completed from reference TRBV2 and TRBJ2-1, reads EPEVTQTPSHQVTQMGQEVILRCVPISNHLYFYWYRQILGQKVEFLVSFYNNEISEKSEIFDDQFSVERPDGSNFTLKIRSTKLEDSAMYFCASSEPPFRTPLSSYNEQFFGPGTRLTVL.

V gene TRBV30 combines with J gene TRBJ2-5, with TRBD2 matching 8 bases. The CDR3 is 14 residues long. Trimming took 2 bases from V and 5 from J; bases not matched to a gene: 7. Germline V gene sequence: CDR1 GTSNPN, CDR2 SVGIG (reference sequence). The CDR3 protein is CAWSLGGAGETQYF. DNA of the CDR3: TGTGCCTGGAGTCTCGGGGGGGCCGGGGAGACCCAGTACTTC.

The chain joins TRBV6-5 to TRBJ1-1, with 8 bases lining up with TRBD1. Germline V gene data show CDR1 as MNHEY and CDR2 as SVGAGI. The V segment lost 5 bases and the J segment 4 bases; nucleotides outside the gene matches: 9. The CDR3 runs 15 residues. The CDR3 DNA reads TGTGCCAGCAGTGGACGAACAGGGGGAGGCACTGAAGCTTTCTTT. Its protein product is CASSGRTGGGTEAFF.

The CDR3 bases are TGTGCCAGCTCAGGGGGGGGACCTGAAGCTTTCTTT. Residues: CASSGGGPEAFF. The rearrangement links TRBV18 to TRBJ1-1, with D possibly TRBD1 on 5 matching bases. The germline V gene encodes CDR1 KGHSH and CDR2 LQKENI. The V gene lost 5 bases and the J gene lost 6 bases, with 10 bases spanning the gap. CDR3 length: 12 residues. The variable domain in full, completed from reference TRBV18 and TRBJ1-1, reads NAGVMQNPRHLVRRRGQEARLRCSPMKGHSHVYWYRQLPEEGLKFMVYLQKENIIDESGMPKERFSAEFPKEGPSILRIQQVVRGDSAAYFCASSGGGPEAFFGQGTRLTVV.

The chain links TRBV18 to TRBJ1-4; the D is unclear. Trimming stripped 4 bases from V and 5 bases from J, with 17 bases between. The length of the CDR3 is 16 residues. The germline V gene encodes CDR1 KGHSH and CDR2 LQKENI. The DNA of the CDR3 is TGTGCCAGCTCACTATCGGCCGGGGTGTCGAATGAAAAACTGTTTTTT. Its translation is CASSLSAGVSNEKLFF.

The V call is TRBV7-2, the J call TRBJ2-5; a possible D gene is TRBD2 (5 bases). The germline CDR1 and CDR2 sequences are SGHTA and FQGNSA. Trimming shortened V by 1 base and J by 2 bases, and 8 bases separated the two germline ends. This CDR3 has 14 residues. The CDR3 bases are TGTGCCAGCAGCTTAGTGGGAGCTCAAGAGACCCAGTACTTC. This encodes CASSLVGAQETQYF.

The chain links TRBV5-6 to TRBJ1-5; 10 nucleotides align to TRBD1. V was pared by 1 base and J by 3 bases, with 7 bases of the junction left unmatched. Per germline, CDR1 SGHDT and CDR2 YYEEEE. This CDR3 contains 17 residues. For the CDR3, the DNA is TGTGCCAGCAGCTTGCGTGGGACAGGGGCTTTCAATCAGCCCCAGCATTTT. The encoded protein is CASSLRGTGAFNQPQHF.

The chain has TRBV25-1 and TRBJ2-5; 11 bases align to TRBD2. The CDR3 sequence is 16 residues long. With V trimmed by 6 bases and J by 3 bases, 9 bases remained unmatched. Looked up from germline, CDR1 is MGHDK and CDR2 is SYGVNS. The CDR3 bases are TGTGCCAGCAGGGATCCTAGCGGGGGGCGAGAAGAGACCCAGTACTTC. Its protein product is CASRDPSGGREETQYF.

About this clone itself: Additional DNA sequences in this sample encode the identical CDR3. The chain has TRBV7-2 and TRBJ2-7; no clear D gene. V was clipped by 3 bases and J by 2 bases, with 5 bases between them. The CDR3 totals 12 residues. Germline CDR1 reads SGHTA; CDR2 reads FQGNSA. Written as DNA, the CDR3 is TGTGCCAGCAGCTTGCTTCCCTACGAGCAGTACTTC. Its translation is CASSLLPYEQYF.

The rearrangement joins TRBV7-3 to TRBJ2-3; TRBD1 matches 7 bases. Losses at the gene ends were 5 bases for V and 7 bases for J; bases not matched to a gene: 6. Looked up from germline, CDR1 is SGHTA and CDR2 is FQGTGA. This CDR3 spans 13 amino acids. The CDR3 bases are TGTGCCAGCAGCACGGACAGGCTAAATACGCAGTATTTT. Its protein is CASSTDRLNTQYF.

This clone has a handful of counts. The CDR3 nucleotides read TGTGCCAGCCTAGGACAATTCACCGGGGAGCTGTTTTTT. Its protein is CASLGQFTGELFF. V usage is TRBV28 and J usage is TRBJ2-2; maybe TRBD1 (5 bases). This CDR3 has 13 residues. V lost 8 bases and J 4 bases, leaving 11 bases between the germline ends. The germline V gene has CDR1 MDHEN and CDR2 SYDVKM.

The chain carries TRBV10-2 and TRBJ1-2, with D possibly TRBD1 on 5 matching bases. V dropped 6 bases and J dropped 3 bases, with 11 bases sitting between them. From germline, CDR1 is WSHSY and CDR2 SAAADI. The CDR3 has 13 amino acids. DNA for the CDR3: TGCGCCAGCAGCCCCTCGGGGGACTATGGCTACACCTTC. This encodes CASSPSGDYGYTF.

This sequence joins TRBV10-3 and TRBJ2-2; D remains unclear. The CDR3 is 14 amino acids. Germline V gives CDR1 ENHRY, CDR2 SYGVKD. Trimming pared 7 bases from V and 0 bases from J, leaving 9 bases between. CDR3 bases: TGTGCCATCAACCGGGTCGCGAACACCGGGGAGCTGTTTTTT. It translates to CAINRVANTGELFF.

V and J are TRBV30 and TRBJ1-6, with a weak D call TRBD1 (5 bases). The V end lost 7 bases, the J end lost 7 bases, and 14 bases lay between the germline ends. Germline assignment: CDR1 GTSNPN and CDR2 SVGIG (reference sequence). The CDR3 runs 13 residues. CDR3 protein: CAFSGAPNSPLHF. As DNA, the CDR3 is TGTGCCTTTAGTGGGGCACCCAATTCACCCCTCCACTTT.

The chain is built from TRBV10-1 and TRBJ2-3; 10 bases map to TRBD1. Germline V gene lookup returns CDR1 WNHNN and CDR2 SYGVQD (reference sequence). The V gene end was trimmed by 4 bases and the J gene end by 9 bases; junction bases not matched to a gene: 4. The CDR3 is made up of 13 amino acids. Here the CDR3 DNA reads TGCGCCAGCAGTGGACAGGGGGCAGGAACGCAGTATTTT. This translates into CASSGQGAGTQYF.

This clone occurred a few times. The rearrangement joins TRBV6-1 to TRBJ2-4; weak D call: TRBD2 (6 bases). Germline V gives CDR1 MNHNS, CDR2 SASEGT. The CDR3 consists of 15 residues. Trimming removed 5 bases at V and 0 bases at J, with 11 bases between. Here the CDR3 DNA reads TGTGCCAGCAGTAATAGCGGACTAGCCAAAAACATTCAGTACTTC. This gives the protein CASSNSGLAKNIQYF.

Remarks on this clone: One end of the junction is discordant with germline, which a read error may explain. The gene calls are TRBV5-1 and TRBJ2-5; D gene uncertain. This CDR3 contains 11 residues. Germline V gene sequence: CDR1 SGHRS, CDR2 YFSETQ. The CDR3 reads CASRLEGTQYF. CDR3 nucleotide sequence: TGCGCCAGCAGGTTGGAAGGGACCCAGTACTTC. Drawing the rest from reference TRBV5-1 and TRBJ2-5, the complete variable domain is KAGVTQTPRYLIKTRGQQVTLSCSPISGHRSVSWYQQTPGQGLQFLFEYFSETQRNKGNFPGRFSGRQFSNSRSEMNVSTLELGDSALYLCASRLEGTQYFGPGTRLLVL.

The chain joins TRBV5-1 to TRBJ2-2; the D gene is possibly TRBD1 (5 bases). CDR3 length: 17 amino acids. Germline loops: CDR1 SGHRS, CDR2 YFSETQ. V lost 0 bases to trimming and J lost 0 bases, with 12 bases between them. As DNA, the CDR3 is TGCGCCAGCAGCTTGGCCGTAGGGGAACCGAACACCGGGGAGCTGTTTTTT. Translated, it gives CASSLAVGEPNTGELFF.